This T cell receptor beta chain is drawn from a study of T cells after yellow fever vaccination. At the level of the study: Low-cell-number fractions were prepared with SMART-Seq v4 Ultra Low Input. General study points: Post-booster repertoires again held most primary-vaccination clones (96% CD4, 85% to 90% CD8).

The CDR3 is 14 amino acids. J gave up 5 bases and V 5 bases, and 7 bases lay outside the gene matches. The germline CDR1 and CDR2 sequences are SNHLY and FYNNEI. On this clonotype itself: The antigen is unknown.

UMIs and a universal primer site were added when TCR cDNA was made by 5'RACE template switching. TCRdb itself ran the 5' RACE reads through MiXCR, one entry per CDR3 protein. The sample contains under 600,000 distinct CDR3 sequences, roughly 13% of which appear only once. The rearrangement links TRBV2 to TRBJ2-5; 8 nucleotides line up with TRBD2. The receptor was isolated from a young man who received the YFV17D yellow fever vaccine. This specimen was PBMCs, taken on the day of the yellow fever booster vaccination. The CDR3 loop reads CASSKRESKETQYF. The CDR3 DNA sequence: TGTGCCAGCAGTAAGCGGGAGAGTAAGGAGACCCAGTACTTC.